This TCR beta chain stems from a study of blood T cell repertoires in COVID-19. For the study at large: Sites in the United States, Italy and Spain provided acute and convalescent COVID-19 samples. The cDNA or gDNA used as material had been derived from T cells, B-cell-depleted T cells, or PBMCs.

Repertoires were generated with immunoSEQ multiplex PCR, while TCRdb's copy carries only in-frame clones and drops some. The data show about 75,000 clones, over 65% seen once. CDR3 size: 18 residues. The V end lost 5 bases, the J end lost 4 bases, and 25 bases lay between the germline ends. CDR1 and CDR2 (germline): SGDLS, YYNGEE. The origin of this receptor is a human donor with acute or convalescent COVID-19. The donor label of this sample is uncertain. Source material: peripheral blood. V is TRBV9 and J is TRBJ2-1; TRBD2 might be the D (5 bases). The CDR3 region is CASSHPLRRVGGYNEQFF. The CDR3 bases are TGTGCCAGCAGTCACCCTCTTAGGCGGGTAGGAGGTTACAATGAGCAGTTCTTC. The full variable domain, its missing parts supplied by reference TRBV9 and TRBJ2-1, is DSGVTQTPKHLITATGQRVTLRCSPRSGDLSVYWYQQSLDQGLQFLIQYYNGEERAKGNILERFSAQQFPDLHSELNLSSLELGDSALYFCASSHPLRRVGGYNEQFFGPGTRLTVL.